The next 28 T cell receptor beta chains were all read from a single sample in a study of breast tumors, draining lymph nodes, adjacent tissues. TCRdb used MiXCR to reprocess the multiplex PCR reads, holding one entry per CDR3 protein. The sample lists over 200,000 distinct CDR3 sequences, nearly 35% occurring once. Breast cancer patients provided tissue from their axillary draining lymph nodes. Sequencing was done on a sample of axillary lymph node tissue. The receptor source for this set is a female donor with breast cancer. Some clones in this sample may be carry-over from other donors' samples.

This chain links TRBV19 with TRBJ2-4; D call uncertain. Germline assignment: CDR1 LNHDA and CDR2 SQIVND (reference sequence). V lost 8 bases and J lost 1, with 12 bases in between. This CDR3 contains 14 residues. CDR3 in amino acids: CASSTGRAKNIQYF. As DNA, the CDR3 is TGTGCCAGTTCCACCGGCAGGGCCAAAAACATTCAGTACTTC.

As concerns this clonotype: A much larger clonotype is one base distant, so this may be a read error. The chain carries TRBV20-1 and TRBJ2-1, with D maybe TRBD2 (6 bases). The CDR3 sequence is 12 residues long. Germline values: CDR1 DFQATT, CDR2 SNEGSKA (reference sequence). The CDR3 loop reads CSATDGREEPFF. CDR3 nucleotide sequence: TGCAGTGCTACGGACGGGAGAGAGGAGCCGTTCTTC.

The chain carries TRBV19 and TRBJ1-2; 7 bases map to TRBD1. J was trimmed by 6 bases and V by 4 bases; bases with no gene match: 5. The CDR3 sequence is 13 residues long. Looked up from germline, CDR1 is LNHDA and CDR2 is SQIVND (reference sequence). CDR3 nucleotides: TGTGCCAGTAGTACCCGACAGGGAGATGGCTACACCTTC. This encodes CASSTRQGDGYTF. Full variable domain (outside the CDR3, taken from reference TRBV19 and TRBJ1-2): DGGITQSPKYLFRKEGQNVTLSCEQNLNHDAMYWYRQDPGQGLRLIYYSQIVNDFQKGDIAEGYSVSREKKESFPLTVTSAQKNPTAFYLCASSTRQGDGYTFGSGTRLTVV.

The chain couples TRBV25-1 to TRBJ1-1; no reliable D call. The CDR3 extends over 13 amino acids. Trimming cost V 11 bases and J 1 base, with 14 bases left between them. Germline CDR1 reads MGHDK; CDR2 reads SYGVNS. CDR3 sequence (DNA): TGTGCCGGCTGCCTGACACGGAACACTGAAGCTTTCTTT. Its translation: CAGCLTRNTEAFF.

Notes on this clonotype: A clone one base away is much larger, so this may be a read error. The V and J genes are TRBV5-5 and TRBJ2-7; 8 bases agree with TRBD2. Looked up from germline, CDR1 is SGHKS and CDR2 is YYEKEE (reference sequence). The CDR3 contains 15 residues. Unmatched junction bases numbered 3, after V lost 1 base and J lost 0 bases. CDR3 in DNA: TGTGCCAGCAGCTTGATACTAGCGGACTCCTACGAGCAGTACTTC. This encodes CASSLILADSYEQYF.

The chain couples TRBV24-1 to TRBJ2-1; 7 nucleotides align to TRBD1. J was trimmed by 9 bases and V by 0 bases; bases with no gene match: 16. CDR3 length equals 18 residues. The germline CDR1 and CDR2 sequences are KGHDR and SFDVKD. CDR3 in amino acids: CATSDLGQANTGEREQFF. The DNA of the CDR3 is TGTGCCACCAGTGATTTGGGACAGGCGAACACCGGGGAGCGTGAGCAGTTCTTC.

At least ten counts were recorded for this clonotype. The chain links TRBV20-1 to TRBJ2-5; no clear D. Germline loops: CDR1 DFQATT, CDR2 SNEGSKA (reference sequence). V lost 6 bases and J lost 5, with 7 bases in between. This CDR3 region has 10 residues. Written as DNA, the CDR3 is TGCAGTGCCCGCCGTGAGACCCAGTACTTC. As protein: CSARRETQYF.

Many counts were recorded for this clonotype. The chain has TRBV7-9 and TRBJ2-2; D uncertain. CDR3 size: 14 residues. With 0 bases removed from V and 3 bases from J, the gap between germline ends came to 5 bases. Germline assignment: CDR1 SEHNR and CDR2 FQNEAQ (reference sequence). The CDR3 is CASSLAWHTGELFF. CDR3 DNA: TGTGCCAGCAGCTTAGCATGGCACACCGGGGAGCTGTTTTTT.

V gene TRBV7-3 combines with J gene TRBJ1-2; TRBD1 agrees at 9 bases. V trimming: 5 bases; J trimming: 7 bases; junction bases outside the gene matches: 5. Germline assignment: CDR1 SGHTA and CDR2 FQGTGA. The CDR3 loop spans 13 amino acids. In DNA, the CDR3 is TGTGCCAGCAGCAAACAGGGGGCGGGTGGCTACACCTTC. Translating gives CASSKQGAGGYTF.

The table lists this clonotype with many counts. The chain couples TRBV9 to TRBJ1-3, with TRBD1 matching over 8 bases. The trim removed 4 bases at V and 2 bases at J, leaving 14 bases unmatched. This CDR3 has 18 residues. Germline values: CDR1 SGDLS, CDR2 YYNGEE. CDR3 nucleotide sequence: TGTGCCAGCAGCCCTCTGACAGGGGTAGGTCCAACTGGAAACACCATATATTTT. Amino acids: CASSPLTGVGPTGNTIYF.

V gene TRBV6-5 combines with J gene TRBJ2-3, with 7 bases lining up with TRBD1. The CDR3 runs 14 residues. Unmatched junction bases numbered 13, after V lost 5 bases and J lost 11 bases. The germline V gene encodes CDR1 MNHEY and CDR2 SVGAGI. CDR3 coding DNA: TGTGCCAGCAGTAGGACAGGTGGAGTCAATGAGCAGTATTTT. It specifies CASSRTGGVNEQYF.

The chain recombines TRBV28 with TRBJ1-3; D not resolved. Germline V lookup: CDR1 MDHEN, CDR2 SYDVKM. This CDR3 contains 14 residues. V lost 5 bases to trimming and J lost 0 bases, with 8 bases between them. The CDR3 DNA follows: TGTGCCAGCAGTAGCAGAACCTCTGGAAACACCATATATTTT. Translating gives CASSSRTSGNTIYF.

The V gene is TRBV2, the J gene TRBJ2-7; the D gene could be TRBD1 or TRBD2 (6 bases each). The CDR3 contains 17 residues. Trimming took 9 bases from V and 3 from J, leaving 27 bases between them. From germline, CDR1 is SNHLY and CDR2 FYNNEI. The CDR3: CASARVAGQTRGYEQYF. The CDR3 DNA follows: TGTGCCAGTGCTAGGGTCGCGGGACAAACCCGAGGCTACGAGCAGTACTTC.

The CDR3 sequence is CASSWGTFSGNTIYF. In nucleotides, the CDR3 is TGCGCCAGCAGCTGGGGGACATTCTCTGGAAACACCATATATTTT. This rearrangement joins TRBV5-1 to TRBJ1-3, with D tentatively TRBD1 (6 bases). Germline V lookup: CDR1 SGHRS, CDR2 YFSETQ. Trimming cost V 3 bases and J 0 bases, with 10 bases left between them. There are 15 residues in the CDR3.

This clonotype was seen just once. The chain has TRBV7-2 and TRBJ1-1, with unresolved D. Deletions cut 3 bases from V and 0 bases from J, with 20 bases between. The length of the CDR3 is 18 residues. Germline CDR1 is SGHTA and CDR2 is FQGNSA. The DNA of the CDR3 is TGTGCCAGCAGCTTGTCGACACGCAGGACGGCCATGAACACTGAAGCTTTCTTT. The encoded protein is CASSLSTRRTAMNTEAFF. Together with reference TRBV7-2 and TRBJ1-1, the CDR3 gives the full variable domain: GAGVSQSPSNKVTEKGKDVELRCDPISGHTALYWYRQSLGQGLEFLIYFQGNSAPDKSGLPSDRFSAERTGGSVSTLTIQRTQQEDSAVYLCASSLSTRRTAMNTEAFFGQGTRLTVV.

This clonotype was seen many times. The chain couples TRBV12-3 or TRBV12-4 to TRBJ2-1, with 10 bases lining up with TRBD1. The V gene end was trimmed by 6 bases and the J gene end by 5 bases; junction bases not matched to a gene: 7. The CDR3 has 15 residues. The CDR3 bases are TGTGCCAGCAGACCCCGGGGACAGGGGAACAATGAGCAGTTCTTC. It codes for CASRPRGQGNNEQFF.

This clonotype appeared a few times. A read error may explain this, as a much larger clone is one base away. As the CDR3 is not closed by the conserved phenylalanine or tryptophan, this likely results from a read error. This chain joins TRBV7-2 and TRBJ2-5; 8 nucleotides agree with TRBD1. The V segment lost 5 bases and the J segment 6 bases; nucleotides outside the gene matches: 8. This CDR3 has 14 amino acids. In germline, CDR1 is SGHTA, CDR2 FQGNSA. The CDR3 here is CASSQDRAGKTQYL. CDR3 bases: TGTGCCAGCAGCCAGGACAGGGCGGGAAAGACCCAGTACCTC.

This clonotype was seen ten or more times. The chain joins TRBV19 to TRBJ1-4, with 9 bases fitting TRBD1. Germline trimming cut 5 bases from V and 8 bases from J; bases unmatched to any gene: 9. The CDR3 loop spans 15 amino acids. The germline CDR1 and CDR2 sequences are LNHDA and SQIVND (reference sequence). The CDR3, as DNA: TGTGCCAGTAGTGGTCCCGGGACAGGGTCGGAAAAACTGTTTTTT. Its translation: CASSGPGTGSEKLFF. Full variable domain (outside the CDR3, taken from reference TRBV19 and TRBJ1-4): DGGITQSPKYLFRKEGQNVTLSCEQNLNHDAMYWYRQDPGQGLRLIYYSQIVNDFQKGDIAEGYSVSREKKESFPLTVTSAQKNPTAFYLCASSGPGTGSEKLFFGSGTQLSVL.

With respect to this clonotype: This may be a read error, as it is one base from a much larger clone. The CDR3 loop is CASSARGAKAGYGYAF. CDR3 DNA sequence: TGTGCCAGCAGCGCCCGGGGGGCCAAAGCGGGTTATGGCTACGCCTTC. This chain links TRBV9 with TRBJ1-2; TRBD1 might be the D (6 bases). The germline V gene has CDR1 SGDLS and CDR2 YYNGEE. This CDR3 is built from 16 residues.

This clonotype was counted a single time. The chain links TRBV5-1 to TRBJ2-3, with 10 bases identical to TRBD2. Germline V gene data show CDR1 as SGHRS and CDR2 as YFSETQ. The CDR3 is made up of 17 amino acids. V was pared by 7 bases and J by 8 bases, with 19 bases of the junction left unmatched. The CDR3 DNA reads TGCGCCAGCGGACCTTCTAGCGGGAGTACCGGGGAGGTTACGCAGTATTTT. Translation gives CASGPSSGSTGEVTQYF.

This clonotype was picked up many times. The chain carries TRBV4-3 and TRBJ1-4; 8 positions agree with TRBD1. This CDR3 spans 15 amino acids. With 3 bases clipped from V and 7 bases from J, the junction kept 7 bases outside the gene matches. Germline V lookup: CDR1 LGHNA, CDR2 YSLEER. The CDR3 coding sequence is TGCGCCAGCAGCCAGGATGACAGGGGAGGTGAAAAACTGTTTTTT. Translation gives CASSQDDRGGEKLFF.

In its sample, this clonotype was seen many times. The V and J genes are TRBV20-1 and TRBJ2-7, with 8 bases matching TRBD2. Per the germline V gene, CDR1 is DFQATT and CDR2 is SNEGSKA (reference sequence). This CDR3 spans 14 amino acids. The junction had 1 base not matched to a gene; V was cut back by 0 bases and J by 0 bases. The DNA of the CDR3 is TGCAGTGCTAGAGACGGGAGGGGCTCCTACGAGCAGTACTTC. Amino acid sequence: CSARDGRGSYEQYF.

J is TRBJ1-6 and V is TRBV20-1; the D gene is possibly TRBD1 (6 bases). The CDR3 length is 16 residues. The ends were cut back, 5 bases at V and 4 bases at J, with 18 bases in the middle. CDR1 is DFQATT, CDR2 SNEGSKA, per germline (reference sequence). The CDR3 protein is CSAGSGGARYNSPLHF. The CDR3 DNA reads TGCAGTGCTGGGTCCGGGGGGGCGAGGTATAATTCACCCCTCCACTTT.

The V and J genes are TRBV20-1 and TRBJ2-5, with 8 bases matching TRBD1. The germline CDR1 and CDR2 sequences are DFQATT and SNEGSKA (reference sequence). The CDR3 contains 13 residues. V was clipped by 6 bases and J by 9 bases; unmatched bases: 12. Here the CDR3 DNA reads TGCAGTGCCATGTCAGGGGGCAATCAGCCCCAGTACTTC. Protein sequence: CSAMSGGNQPQYF.

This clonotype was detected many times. CDR3 protein: CASSLGITDTQYF. The CDR3 DNA reads TGTGCCAGCAGCTTAGGTATCACAGATACGCAGTATTTT. The chain couples TRBV7-3 to TRBJ2-3; no clear D gene. Germline CDR1 and CDR2: SGHTA and FQGTGA. V shed 2 bases and J shed 2 bases, with 5 bases lying between them. This CDR3 has 13 residues.

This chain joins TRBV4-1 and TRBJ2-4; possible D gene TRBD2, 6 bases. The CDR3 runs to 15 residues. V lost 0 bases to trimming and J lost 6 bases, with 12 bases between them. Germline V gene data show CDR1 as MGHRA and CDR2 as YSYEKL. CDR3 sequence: CASSQDREISNIQYF. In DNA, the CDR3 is TGCGCCAGCAGCCAAGATCGGGAGATCTCAAACATTCAGTACTTC.

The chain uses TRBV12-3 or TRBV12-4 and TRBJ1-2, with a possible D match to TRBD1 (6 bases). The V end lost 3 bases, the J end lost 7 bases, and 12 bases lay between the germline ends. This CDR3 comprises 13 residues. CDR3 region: CASSLGQGSGYTF. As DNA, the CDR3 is TGTGCCAGCAGTTTGGGGCAGGGGTCTGGCTACACCTTC.

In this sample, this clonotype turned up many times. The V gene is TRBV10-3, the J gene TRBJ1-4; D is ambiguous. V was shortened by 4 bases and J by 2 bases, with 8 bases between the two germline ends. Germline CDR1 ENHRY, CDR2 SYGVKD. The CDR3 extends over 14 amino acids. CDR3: CAISAGFTNEKLFF. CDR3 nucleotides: TGTGCCATCAGTGCGGGGTTTACTAATGAAAAACTGTTTTTT.